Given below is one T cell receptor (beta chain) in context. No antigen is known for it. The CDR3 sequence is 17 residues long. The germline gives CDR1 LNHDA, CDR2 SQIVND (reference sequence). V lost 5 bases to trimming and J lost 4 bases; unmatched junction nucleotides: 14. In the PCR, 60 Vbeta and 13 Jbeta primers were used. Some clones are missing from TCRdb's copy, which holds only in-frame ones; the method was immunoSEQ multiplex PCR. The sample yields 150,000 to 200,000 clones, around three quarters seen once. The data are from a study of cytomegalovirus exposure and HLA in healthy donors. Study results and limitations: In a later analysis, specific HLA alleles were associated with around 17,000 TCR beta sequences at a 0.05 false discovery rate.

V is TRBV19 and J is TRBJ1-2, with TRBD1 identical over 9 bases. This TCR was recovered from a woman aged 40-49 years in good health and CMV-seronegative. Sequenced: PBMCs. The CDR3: CASSSGTGKASVYGYTF. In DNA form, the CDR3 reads TGTGCCAGTAGTTCCGGGACAGGGAAGGCATCGGTCTATGGCTACACCTTC.